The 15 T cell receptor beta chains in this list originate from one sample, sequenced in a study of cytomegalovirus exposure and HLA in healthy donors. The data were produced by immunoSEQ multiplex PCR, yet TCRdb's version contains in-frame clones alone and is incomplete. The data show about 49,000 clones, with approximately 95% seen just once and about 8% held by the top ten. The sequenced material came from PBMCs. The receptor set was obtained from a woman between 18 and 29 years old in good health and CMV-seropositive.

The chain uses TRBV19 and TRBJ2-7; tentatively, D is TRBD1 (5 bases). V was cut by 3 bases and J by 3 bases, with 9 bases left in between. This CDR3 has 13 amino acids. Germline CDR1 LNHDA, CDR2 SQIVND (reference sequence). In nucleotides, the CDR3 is TGTGCCAGTAGTATGAAGGGGTTCTACGAGCAGTACTTC. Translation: CASSMKGFYEQYF.

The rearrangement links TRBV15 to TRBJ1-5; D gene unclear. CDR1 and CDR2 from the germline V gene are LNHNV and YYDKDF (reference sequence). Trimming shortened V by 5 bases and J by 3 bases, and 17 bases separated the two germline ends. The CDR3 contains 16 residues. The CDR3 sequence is CATSPRLGGFNQPQHF. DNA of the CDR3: TGTGCCACCAGCCCCCGGTTGGGAGGGTTCAATCAGCCCCAGCATTTT.

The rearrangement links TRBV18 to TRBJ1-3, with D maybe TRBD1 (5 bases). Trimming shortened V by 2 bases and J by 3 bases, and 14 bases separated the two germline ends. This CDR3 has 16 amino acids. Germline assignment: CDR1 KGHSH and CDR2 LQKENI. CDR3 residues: CASSPLEQAGGNTIYF. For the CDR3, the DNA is TGTGCCAGCTCACCATTGGAACAGGCCGGTGGAAACACCATATATTTT.

The CDR3 bases are TGTGCCAGCAGTTTGAGGACAGGGGGTCATCAGCCCCAGCATTTT. Translating it yields CASSLRTGGHQPQHF. This chain connects TRBV28 to TRBJ1-5; 10 nucleotides align to TRBD1. The CDR3 loop spans 15 amino acids. In germline, CDR1 is MDHEN, CDR2 SYDVKM. V lost 3 bases and J lost 5; bases outside the gene matches: 4.

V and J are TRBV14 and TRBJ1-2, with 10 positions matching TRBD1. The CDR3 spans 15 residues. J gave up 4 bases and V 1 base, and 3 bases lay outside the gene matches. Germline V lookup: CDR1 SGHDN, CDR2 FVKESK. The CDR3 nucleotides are TGTGCCAGCAGCCAAGCCGGGACAGGGGTCTATGGCTACACCTTC. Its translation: CASSQAGTGVYGYTF.

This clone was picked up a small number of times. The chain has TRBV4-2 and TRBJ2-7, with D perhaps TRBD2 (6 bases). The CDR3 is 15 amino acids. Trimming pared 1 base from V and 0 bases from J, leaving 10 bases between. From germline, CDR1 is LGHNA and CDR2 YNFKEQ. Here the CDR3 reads CASSQVRDSSYEQYF. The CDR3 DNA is TGTGCCAGCAGCCAAGTGAGGGACTCCTCCTACGAGCAGTACTTC.

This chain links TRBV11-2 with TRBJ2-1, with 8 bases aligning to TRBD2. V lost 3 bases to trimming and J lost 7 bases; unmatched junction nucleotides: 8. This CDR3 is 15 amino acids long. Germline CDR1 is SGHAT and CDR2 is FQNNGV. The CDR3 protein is CASSLPTGTRNEQFF. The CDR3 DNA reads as TGTGCCAGCAGCTTGCCGACCGGGACTAGGAATGAGCAGTTCTTC.

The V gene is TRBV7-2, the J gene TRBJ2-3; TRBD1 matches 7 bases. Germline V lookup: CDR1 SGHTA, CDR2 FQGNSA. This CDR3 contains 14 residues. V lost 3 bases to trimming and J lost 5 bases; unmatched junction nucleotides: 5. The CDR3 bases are TGTGCCAGCAGCTTTGTGACAGGGAGAGATACGCAGTATTTT. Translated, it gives CASSFVTGRDTQYF.

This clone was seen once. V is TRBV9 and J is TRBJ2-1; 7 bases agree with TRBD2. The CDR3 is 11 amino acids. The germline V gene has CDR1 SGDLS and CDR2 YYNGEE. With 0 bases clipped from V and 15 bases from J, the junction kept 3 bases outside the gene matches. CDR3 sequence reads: CASSVGTRMFF. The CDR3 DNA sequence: TGTGCCAGCAGCGTAGGGACTAGGATGTTCTTC. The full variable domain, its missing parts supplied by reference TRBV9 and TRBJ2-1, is DSGVTQTPKHLITATGQRVTLRCSPRSGDLSVYWYQQSLDQGLQFLIQYYNGEERAKGNILERFSAQQFPDLHSELNLSSLELGDSALYFCASSVGTRMFFGPGTRLTVL.

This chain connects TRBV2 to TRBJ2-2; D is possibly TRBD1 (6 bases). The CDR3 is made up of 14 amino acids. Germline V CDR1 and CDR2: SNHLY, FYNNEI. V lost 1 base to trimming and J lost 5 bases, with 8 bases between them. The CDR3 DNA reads TGTGCCAGCAGTGAAGGAAGGGGGACCGGGGAGCTGTTTTTT. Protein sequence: CASSEGRGTGELFF.

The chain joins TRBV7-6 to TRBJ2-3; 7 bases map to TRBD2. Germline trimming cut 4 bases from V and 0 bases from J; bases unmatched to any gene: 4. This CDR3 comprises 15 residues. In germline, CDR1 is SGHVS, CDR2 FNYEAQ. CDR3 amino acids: CASSSSGQSTDTQYF. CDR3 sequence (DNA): TGTGCCAGCAGCTCTAGCGGACAAAGCACAGATACGCAGTATTTT.

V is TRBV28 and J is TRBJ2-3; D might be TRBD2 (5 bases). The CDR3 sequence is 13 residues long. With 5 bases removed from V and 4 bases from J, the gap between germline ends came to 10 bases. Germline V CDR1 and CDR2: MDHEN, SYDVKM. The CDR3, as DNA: TGTGCCAGCAGTCTACTAGGGCCAGATACGCAGTATTTT. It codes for CASSLLGPDTQYF.

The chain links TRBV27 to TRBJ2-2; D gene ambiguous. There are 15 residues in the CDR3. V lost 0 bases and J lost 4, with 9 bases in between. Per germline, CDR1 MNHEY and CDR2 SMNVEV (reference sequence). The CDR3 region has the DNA TGTGCCAGCAGTTTATCGAGGTTAGGCACCGGGGAGCTGTTTTTT. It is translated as CASSLSRLGTGELFF.

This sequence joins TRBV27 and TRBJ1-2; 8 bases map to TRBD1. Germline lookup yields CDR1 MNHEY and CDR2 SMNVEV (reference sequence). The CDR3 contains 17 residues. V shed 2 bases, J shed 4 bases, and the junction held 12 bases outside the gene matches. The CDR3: CASSLSGQGAVVYGYTF. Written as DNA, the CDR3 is TGTGCCAGCAGTTTAAGCGGCCAGGGGGCTGTCGTCTATGGCTACACCTTC.

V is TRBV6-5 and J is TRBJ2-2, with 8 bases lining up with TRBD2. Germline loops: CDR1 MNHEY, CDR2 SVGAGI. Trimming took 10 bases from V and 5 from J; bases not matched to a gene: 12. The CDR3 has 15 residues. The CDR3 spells CATTWAGGRTGELFF. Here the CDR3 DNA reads TGTGCCACCACCTGGGCGGGAGGCCGAACCGGGGAGCTGTTTTTT.